This TCR beta chain was obtained from a study of cytomegalovirus exposure and HLA in healthy donors. General study results and limits: Sequencing likely generated an artifact that appeared as a cluster of highly shared sequence variants.

This clone was counted between two and nine times. As yet, its antigen is unknown. Vbeta (60) and Jbeta (13) primers were used in the PCR. Generated by immunoSEQ multiplex PCR, the TCRdb table keeps only in-frame clones and is missing some. The table lists about 140,000 clones, 77% of them singletons. This CDR3 is built from 14 residues. The V gene's germline CDR1 is SGHDT and CDR2 YYEEEE. Trimming took off 1 base at V and 11 bases at J, with 16 bases between the two ends. This TCR derives from a man aged 30-40 years in good health and CMV-seronegative. The V and J genes are TRBV5-6 and TRBJ2-1; possible D gene TRBD1, 5 bases. The specimen was PBMCs. The CDR3 DNA reads TGTGCCAGCAGCTTGAGTGGAATAAGGGGTCAGCAGTTCTTC. Its translation: CASSLSGIRGQQFF.